Below are 14 T cell receptor beta chains sequenced from a single sample in a study of blood T cell repertoires in COVID-19. Repertoires were generated with immunoSEQ multiplex PCR, while TCRdb's copy carries only in-frame clones and drops some. The sample contains roughly 90,000 clones, approximately 80% of which appear only once. The sample was peripheral blood. These TCRs come from a woman aged 70-85 years with acute or convalescent COVID-19.

The chain's CDR3 is CASSPGFGYTF. The DNA for the CDR3 is TGTGCCAGCAGCCCAGGGTTTGGCTACACCTTC. The chain is built from TRBV12-3 or TRBV12-4 and TRBJ1-2; D possibly corresponds to TRBD1 (5 bases). This CDR3 spans 11 amino acids. Between the trimmed V and J ends, which lost 6 bases and 7 bases, there was a span of 9 bases.

This clone has ten or more counts. Other DNA sequences in the same sample also yield this CDR3. The chain combines TRBV10-3 with TRBJ2-5; tentatively, D is TRBD2 (7 bases). Germline lookup yields CDR1 ENHRY and CDR2 SYGVKD. This CDR3 spans 14 amino acids. V was cut by 2 bases and J by 5 bases, with 12 bases left in between. CDR3 amino acids: CAISEAGAWETQYF. DNA for the CDR3: TGTGCCATCAGTGAGGCGGGGGCCTGGGAGACCCAGTACTTC.

The genes are TRBV2 and TRBJ2-1, with 11 bases fitting TRBD2. Trimming cost V 6 bases and J 6 bases; bases outside gene matches: 7. Germline values: CDR1 SNHLY, CDR2 FYNNEI. This CDR3 comprises 15 residues. In DNA, the CDR3 is TGTGCCAGCAGCCTCCCCGGGACTAGCGGCAATGAGCAGTTCTTC. Protein sequence: CASSLPGTSGNEQFF.

The chain uses TRBV10-3 and TRBJ2-5; D possibly corresponds to TRBD1 (6 bases). Trimming cost V 5 bases and J 3 bases, with 10 bases left between them. The V gene's germline CDR1 is ENHRY and CDR2 SYGVKD. The CDR3 totals 13 residues. CDR3 sequence reads: CAISLQGKETQYF. The CDR3 DNA reads TGTGCCATCAGTTTACAGGGAAAAGAGACCCAGTACTTC.

The chain joins TRBV6-5 to TRBJ2-7; 8 bases match TRBD2. The CDR3 runs 13 residues. Germline V CDR1 and CDR2: MNHEY, SVGAGI. Trimming cost V 7 bases and J 5 bases; bases outside gene matches: 7. CDR3 DNA sequence: TGTGCCAGCATCATTGACGGGGGGGACGAGCAGTACTTC. This sequence encodes CASIIDGGDEQYF.

This clone has more than one count but fewer than ten. This rearrangement joins TRBV5-6 to TRBJ2-7, with D possibly matching TRBD2 (7 bases). Trimming removed 0 bases at V and 3 bases at J, with 13 bases between. Germline CDR1 SGHDT, CDR2 YYEEEE. The CDR3 totals 15 residues. This chain's CDR3 is CASSLVTSRGYEQYF. The CDR3 DNA reads as TGTGCCAGCAGCTTGGTGACTAGCAGGGGCTACGAGCAGTACTTC.

The rearrangement links TRBV12-3 or TRBV12-4 to TRBJ2-7; the match to TRBD2 covers 8 bases. Unmatched junction bases numbered 6, after V lost 6 bases and J lost 5 bases. The CDR3 covers 13 residues. The CDR3, as DNA: TGTGCCAGCAGCTACCGGGGGGGGCACGAGCAGTACTTC. Translated: CASSYRGGHEQYF.

The gene calls are TRBV30 and TRBJ1-2; D unresolved. The germline CDR1 and CDR2 sequences are GTSNPN and SVGIG (reference sequence). The CDR3 runs 12 residues. V lost 7 bases, J lost 1 base, and 10 bases lay in between. CDR3 bases: TGTGCCTTCTATCAGGTTAACTATGGCTACACCTTC. It codes for CAFYQVNYGYTF.

This chain connects TRBV28 to TRBJ2-3; D is unresolved. Germline-derived CDR1 and CDR2 are MDHEN and SYDVKM. The CDR3 totals 14 residues. V dropped 2 bases and J dropped 6 bases, with 12 bases sitting between them. CDR3 region: CASSLDVLRDTQYF. The CDR3 nucleotides are TGTGCCAGCAGTTTAGACGTACTAAGGGATACGCAGTATTTT. Supplemented by reference TRBV28 and TRBJ2-3, the full variable domain reads DVKVTQSSRYLVKRTGEKVFLECVQDMDHENMFWYRQDPGLGLRLIYFSYDVKMKEKGDIPEGYSVSREKKERFSLILESASTNQTSMYLCASSLDVLRDTQYFGPGTRLTVL.

This chain joins TRBV6-5 and TRBJ2-2; tentatively, D is TRBD1 (5 bases). V lost 7 bases to trimming and J lost 3 bases, with 12 bases between them. The CDR3 totals 14 residues. Germline loops: CDR1 MNHEY, CDR2 SVGAGI. The CDR3, as DNA: TGTGCCAGCAAGGCGCAGGGTGACACCGGGGAGCTGTTTTTT. Translation gives CASKAQGDTGELFF.

The V and J genes are TRBV28 and TRBJ2-7; D is unresolved. Trimming removed 3 bases at V and 3 bases at J, with 18 bases between. The CDR3 covers 16 residues. Germline V lookup: CDR1 MDHEN, CDR2 SYDVKM. CDR3 nucleotide sequence: TGTGCCAGCAGTTTCAGGTTGACCCAGCCTGGCTACGAGCAGTACTTC. Its protein is CASSFRLTQPGYEQYF.

This chain uses TRBV5-4 with TRBJ2-5; 8 bases match TRBD2. With V trimmed by 4 bases and J by 4 bases, 6 bases remained unmatched. The CDR3 runs 14 residues. Germline assignment: CDR1 SGHNT and CDR2 YYREEE (reference sequence). The CDR3 region is CASSGGTRLETQYF. In DNA, the CDR3 is TGTGCCAGCAGCGGCGGGACTAGGCTAGAGACCCAGTACTTC. Combining the CDR3 with reference TRBV5-4 and TRBJ2-5 gives the whole variable domain ETGVTQSPTHLIKTRGQQVTLRCSSQSGHNTVSWYQQALGQGPQFIFQYYREEENGRGNFPPRFSGLQFPNYSSELNVNALELDDSALYLCASSGGTRLETQYFGPGTRLLVL.

This chain links TRBV4-2 with TRBJ2-2; D gene ambiguous. Germline lookup yields CDR1 LGHNA and CDR2 YNFKEQ. Between the trimmed V and J ends, which lost 0 bases and 3 bases, there was a span of 11 bases. The CDR3 sequence is 16 residues long. For the CDR3, the DNA is TGTGCCAGCAGCCAAGATTCGAGGTCATACACCGGGGAGCTGTTTTTT. Amino acid sequence: CASSQDSRSYTGELFF.

J is TRBJ2-2 and V is TRBV5-1; 8 positions match TRBD2. Trimming removed 0 bases from V and 5 bases from J; junction bases left unmatched: 6. Germline lookup yields CDR1 SGHRS and CDR2 YFSETQ. The CDR3 consists of 16 residues. This CDR3 reads CASSLAGGAVTGELFF. Here the CDR3 DNA reads TGCGCCAGCAGCTTGGCCGGGGGGGCCGTAACCGGGGAGCTGTTTTTT.